The rows below give T cell receptor beta chains drawn from one sample of a study of neurological immune-mediated disorders. A single record per CDR3 protein comes from TCRdb applying MiXCR to the 5' RACE reads. The table lists approximately 70,000 distinct CDR3 sequences, around 5% of them singletons, with roughly 2.4% in the top ten. Sequencing input: PBMCs. These receptors were taken from a woman in her 70s with multiple sclerosis. Both conserved end residues are part of each CDR3. A D gene is named only where the DNA matches it firmly. Expanded clones are given a class, and other clones once, few, many or no size at all.

abundance: many; d_gene: TRBD2; v_gene: TRBV5-1; j_gene: TRBJ2-1; CDR3aa: CASSLVKVTAGVRNEQFF; CDR3nt: TGCGCCAGCAGCTTGGTGAAGGTTACAGCGGGAGTTAGGAATGAGCAGTTCTTC
abundance: few; d_gene: -; v_gene: TRBV7-2; j_gene: TRBJ2-5; CDR3aa: CASSLGAGSETQYF; CDR3nt: TGTGCCAGCAGCTTAGGGGCCGGGAGTGAGACCCAGTACTTC
abundance: many; d_gene: -; v_gene: TRBV7-9; j_gene: TRBJ2-5; CDR3aa: CASSLDPGQETQYF; CDR3nt: TGTGCCAGCAGCTTAGATCCAGGCCAAGAGACCCAGTACTTC
abundance: few; d_gene: TRBD2; v_gene: TRBV20-1; j_gene: TRBJ2-7; CDR3aa: CSARSLAGGTYEQYF; CDR3nt: TGCAGTGCTAGGTCCCTTGCGGGAGGAACCTACGAGCAGTACTTC
abundance: many; d_gene: -; v_gene: TRBV29-1; j_gene: TRBJ1-2; CDR3aa: CSVEDSQGGLPFYGYTF; CDR3nt: TGCAGCGTTGAAGATTCCCAGGGCGGACTCCCGTTCTATGGCTACACCTTC
abundance: many; d_gene: -; v_gene: TRBV5-1; j_gene: TRBJ2-1; CDR3aa: CASSSGVGEYEQFF; CDR3nt: TGCGCCAGCAGCTCCGGGGTGGGTGAGTATGAGCAGTTCTTC
abundance: -; d_gene: -; v_gene: TRBV7-6; j_gene: TRBJ2-7; CDR3aa: CASSLGATNSYEQYF; CDR3nt: TGTGCCAGCAGCTTAGGGGCTACAAATTCTTACGAGCAGTACTTC
abundance: many; d_gene: -; v_gene: TRBV18; j_gene: TRBJ2-5; CDR3aa: CASSPATRGEETQYF; CDR3nt: TGTGCCAGCTCACCGGCTACGAGGGGCGAAGAGACCCAGTACTTC
abundance: many; d_gene: -; v_gene: TRBV20-1; j_gene: TRBJ1-5; CDR3aa: CSASSSTDQPQHF; CDR3nt: TGCAGTGCTTCCTCGAGCACTGATCAGCCCCAGCATTTT
abundance: many; d_gene: -; v_gene: TRBV6-1; j_gene: TRBJ2-1; CDR3aa: CASSVVRYNEQFF; CDR3nt: TGTGCCAGCAGTGTTGTCAGGTACAATGAGCAGTTCTTC
abundance: many; d_gene: -; v_gene: TRBV5-1; j_gene: TRBJ2-1; CDR3aa: CASSSEGGDEQFF; CDR3nt: TGCGCCAGCAGCTCCGAGGGGGGCGATGAGCAGTTCTTC
abundance: many; d_gene: -; v_gene: TRBV10-3; j_gene: TRBJ1-2; CDR3aa: CAISDGQREGYTF; CDR3nt: TGTGCCATCAGCGACGGGCAGAGGGAAGGCTACACCTTC
abundance: many; d_gene: TRBD2; v_gene: TRBV5-5; j_gene: TRBJ2-1; CDR3aa: CASSLTGGSSPSSSYNEQFF; CDR3nt: TGTGCCAGCAGCTTGACCGGCGGGAGTTCCCCCTCTTCTTCCTACAATGAGCAGTTCTTC
abundance: many; d_gene: TRBD2; v_gene: TRBV20-1; j_gene: TRBJ2-3; CDR3aa: CSARDEGLAGGRGTDTQYF; CDR3nt: TGCAGTGCTAGAGATGAGGGGCTAGCGGGGGGTCGGGGCACAGATACGCAGTATTTT
abundance: many; d_gene: TRBD2; v_gene: TRBV4-1; j_gene: TRBJ2-3; CDR3aa: CASSQDLIAGANTDTQYF; CDR3nt: TGCGCCAGCAGCCAAGACCTCATAGCGGGAGCAAACACAGATACGCAGTATTTT
abundance: many; d_gene: -; v_gene: TRBV5-8; j_gene: TRBJ2-7; CDR3aa: CASSLEADSYEQYF; CDR3nt: TGTGCCAGCAGCTTGGAGGCAGACTCCTACGAGCAGTACTTC
abundance: many; d_gene: -; v_gene: TRBV12-3/TRBV12-4; j_gene: TRBJ1-5; CDR3aa: CASSFTDQPQHF; CDR3nt: TGTGCCAGCAGTTTCACCGATCAGCCCCAGCATTTT
abundance: many; d_gene: -; v_gene: TRBV7-6; j_gene: TRBJ1-2; CDR3aa: CASSSAGGKRDGYTF; CDR3nt: TGTGCCAGCAGCTCCGCGGGAGGGAAACGGGATGGCTACACCTTC
abundance: many; d_gene: TRBD1; v_gene: TRBV3-1; j_gene: TRBJ2-6; CDR3aa: CASSIGTGGANVLTF; CDR3nt: TGTGCCAGCAGCATTGGGACAGGTGGGGCCAACGTCCTGACTTTC
abundance: -; d_gene: TRBD2; v_gene: TRBV20-1; j_gene: TRBJ2-3; CDR3aa: CSASSAGIGTDTQYF; CDR3nt: TGCAGTGCTTCATCAGCGGGAATTGGCACAGATACGCAGTATTTT
abundance: many; d_gene: TRBD1; v_gene: TRBV2; j_gene: TRBJ1-2; CDR3aa: CASNNRGGHGYTF; CDR3nt: TGTGCCAGCAATAACAGGGGCGGGCATGGCTACACCTTC
abundance: many; d_gene: -; v_gene: TRBV6-5; j_gene: TRBJ1-1; CDR3aa: CASTLSMNTEAFF; CDR3nt: TGTGCCAGCACCCTATCTATGAACACTGAAGCTTTCTTT
abundance: many; d_gene: TRBD2; v_gene: TRBV7-2; j_gene: TRBJ2-5; CDR3aa: CASSPGGAGRQETQYF; CDR3nt: TGTGCCAGCAGCCCGGGGGGAGCGGGCCGCCAAGAGACCCAGTACTTC
abundance: many; d_gene: -; v_gene: TRBV3-1; j_gene: TRBJ2-1; CDR3aa: CATRSSGLEFF; CDR3nt: TGTGCCACCAGGAGCAGTGGATTGGAGTTCTTC
abundance: many; d_gene: TRBD1; v_gene: TRBV20-1; j_gene: TRBJ2-1; CDR3aa: CSARDWGQGSNEQFF; CDR3nt: TGCAGTGCTAGAGATTGGGGACAGGGTTCCAATGAGCAGTTCTTC
abundance: many; d_gene: TRBD1; v_gene: TRBV20-1; j_gene: TRBJ1-2; CDR3aa: CSARPTGDLGYTF; CDR3nt: TGCAGTGCTAGACCCACAGGGGATCTTGGCTACACCTTC
abundance: many; d_gene: TRBD2; v_gene: TRBV5-1; j_gene: TRBJ2-7; CDR3aa: CASSPRTSGGSYEQYF; CDR3nt: TGCGCCAGCAGCCCCAGGACTAGCGGTGGCTCCTACGAGCAGTACTTC
abundance: many; d_gene: TRBD2; v_gene: TRBV7-2; j_gene: TRBJ2-7; CDR3aa: CASRLELAGGSEQYF; CDR3nt: TGTGCCAGCAGACTCGAACTAGCGGGGGGCTCCGAGCAGTACTTC
abundance: few; d_gene: -; v_gene: TRBV7-2; j_gene: TRBJ2-2; CDR3aa: CASSFWVPLELFF; CDR3nt: TGTGCCAGCAGCTTTTGGGTCCCCCTTGAGCTGTTTTTT
abundance: many; d_gene: -; v_gene: TRBV12-3/TRBV12-4; j_gene: TRBJ1-4; CDR3aa: CASSFQGGKLFF; CDR3nt: TGTGCCAGCAGTTTTCAAGGGGGAAAACTGTTTTTT
abundance: many; d_gene: TRBD2; v_gene: TRBV2; j_gene: TRBJ2-7; CDR3aa: CASSRVAGFLEQYF; CDR3nt: TGTGCCAGCTCCAGGGTAGCGGGATTCCTCGAGCAGTACTTC